A selection of T cell receptor beta chains follows, all from one sample in a study of shared clonotypes between healthy human individuals. The assay was immunoSEQ multiplex PCR, and TCRdb's table has in-frame clones only and misses some. Among 550,000 to 850,000 clones listed, 74% were seen once. Material: memory CD4+ T cells sorted from blood. These TCRs come from a woman in her twenties or thirties in good health. CDR3s include the opening cysteine and the closing phenylalanine or tryptophan. The order of the fields is D gene, V gene, J gene, clone size, CDR3 protein, CDR3 DNA. The D gene is left open where the match is weak. Clone size is given for some rows only: seen once, a few or many times, or a class if the clone is expanded.

-	TRBV5-8	TRBJ2-5	-	CALLQPDETQYF	TGTGCCCTCCTACAGCCTGATGAGACCCAGTACTTC
-	TRBV6-1	TRBJ2-1	-	CASSSRGNSYNEQFF	TGTGCCAGCAGTTCTCGGGGTAACTCCTACAATGAGCAGTTCTTC
-	TRBV7-2	TRBJ2-1	-	CASSLLQWNEQFF	TGTGCCAGCAGCTTACTACAGTGGAATGAGCAGTTCTTC
TRBD1	TRBV19	TRBJ2-7	-	CASSHRQGPQYF	TGTGCCAGTAGTCACCGACAGGGTCCCCAGTACTTC
-	TRBV9	TRBJ1-1	few	CASSPQGWGNTEAFF	TGTGCCAGCAGCCCACAGGGTTGGGGGAACACTGAAGCTTTCTTT
-	TRBV29-1	TRBJ2-7	-	CSVAGGAYEQYF	TGCAGCGTTGCAGGAGGCGCCTACGAGCAGTACTTC
TRBD1	TRBV4-2	TRBJ1-5	-	CASSQTDRDNQPQHF	TGTGCCAGCAGCCAAACGGACAGGGACAATCAGCCCCAGCATTTT
-	TRBV19	TRBJ1-5	-	CASSPSEQPQHF	TGTGCCAGTAGTCCCTCGGAGCAGCCCCAGCATTTT
TRBD2	TRBV18	TRBJ2-1	few	CASSPLAGVSYNEQFF	TGTGCCAGCTCACCACTAGCGGGGGTATCCTACAATGAGCAGTTCTTC
-	TRBV19	TRBJ1-5	-	CASSGTREQPQHF	TGTGCCAGTAGTGGGACTAGGGAACAGCCCCAGCATTTT
-	TRBV25-1	TRBJ2-5	-	CASSELQVRGETQYF	TGTGCCAGCAGTGAATTACAGGTCAGGGGTGAGACCCAGTACTTC
-	TRBV6-1	TRBJ1-2	-	CASTPYRGPYGYTF	TGTGCCAGCACCCCATACCGGGGGCCCTATGGCTACACCTTC
-	TRBV28	TRBJ2-3	-	CASSVGIWTDTQYF	TGTGCCAGCAGTGTAGGGATTTGGACAGATACGCAGTATTTT
TRBD2	TRBV4-1	TRBJ2-7	many	CASSLTGTSGRGEQYF	TGCGCCAGCAGCCTCACCGGGACTAGCGGGAGGGGGGAGCAGTACTTC
-	TRBV10-3	TRBJ2-7	-	CASSPTGAEGHEQYF	TGTGCCAGCAGCCCTACAGGAGCCGAGGGTCACGAGCAGTACTTC
-	TRBV5-4	TRBJ1-2	-	CASSTTPDPAQGYTF	TGTGCCAGCAGCACAACCCCGGACCCGGCACAGGGCTACACCTTC
TRBD2	TRBV5-4	TRBJ2-7	-	CASSLGGRTETRQYF	TGTGCCAGCAGCTTGGGCGGGAGGACAGAAACGAGGCAGTACTTC
TRBD2	TRBV28	TRBJ2-5	-	CASGREGQTQYF	TGTGCCAGCGGGCGGGAGGGCCAGACCCAGTACTTC
-	TRBV9	TRBJ2-2	-	CASSVAVGRSGELFF	TGTGCCAGCAGCGTAGCGGTGGGCCGGTCCGGGGAGCTGTTTTTT
-	TRBV11-2	TRBJ2-5	few	CASSLGPRLLSETQYF	TGTGCCAGCAGCTTAGGGCCTAGGCTACTATCGGAGACCCAGTACTTC
-	TRBV10-2	TRBJ2-6	-	CASSGSGANVLTF	TGCGCCAGCAGCGGGTCTGGGGCCAACGTCCTGACTTTC
-	TRBV30	TRBJ1-1	-	CAWVKGGSQVAFF	TGTGCCTGGGTAAAAGGGGGGAGCCAAGTAGCTTTCTTT
-	TRBV5-1	TRBJ2-7	-	CASRWTFDPSYEQYF	TGCGCCAGCAGGTGGACATTCGACCCCTCCTACGAGCAGTACTTC
TRBD2	TRBV6-1	TRBJ2-6	many	CATTGGAGANVLTF	TGTGCCACCACTGGGGGGGCTGGGGCCAACGTCCTGACTTTC
-	TRBV20-1	TRBJ1-2	once	CSAISIYGYTF	TGCAGTGCTATCTCTATCTATGGCTACACCTTC
TRBD1	TRBV28	TRBJ2-1	-	CASSSGTGNEQFF	TGTGCCAGCAGTTCCGGGACAGGGAATGAGCAGTTCTTC
-	TRBV10-1	TRBJ2-1	-	CASSDQGGHEQFF	TGCGCCAGCAGTGACCAAGGGGGTCATGAGCAGTTCTTC
TRBD1	TRBV2	TRBJ2-5	few	CASSYRGVQETQYF	TGTGCCAGCAGTTACAGGGGGGTTCAAGAGACCCAGTACTTC
-	TRBV18	TRBJ1-1	-	CASSSTLGLNTEAFF	TGTGCCAGCTCATCAACATTGGGGTTGAACACTGAAGCTTTCTTT
TRBD1	TRBV28	TRBJ2-7	-	CASSPTRTGFTYEQYF	TGTGCCAGCAGTCCGACCCGGACAGGATTCACCTACGAGCAGTACTTC
-	TRBV30	TRBJ2-1	-	CAWIPHGSYEQFF	TGTGCCTGGATACCCCACGGGAGCTATGAGCAGTTCTTC
-	TRBV10-1	TRBJ2-1	-	CASSEREDEQFF	TGCGCCAGCAGTGAAAGGGAGGATGAGCAGTTCTTC
-	TRBV27	TRBJ2-7	-	CATRILDSSYEQYF	TGTGCCACCCGAATACTCGACAGTTCCTACGAGCAGTACTTC
-	TRBV7-6	TRBJ1-1	-	CASSLASGIAEAFF	TGTGCCAGCAGCTTAGCGTCAGGGATAGCTGAAGCTTTCTTT
-	TRBV9	TRBJ2-5	-	CASSHGQIEETQYF	TGTGCCAGCAGCCACGGCCAAATAGAAGAGACCCAGTACTTC
-	TRBV28	TRBJ2-7	-	CASSLFLRVLDRISYEQYF	TGTGCCAGCAGTTTATTCCTACGCGTTTTGGACCGAATCTCCTACGAGCAGTACTTC
-	TRBV28	TRBJ2-1	-	CASSRRASAYNEQFF	TGTGCCAGCAGTCGACGGGCTAGCGCCTACAATGAGCAGTTCTTC
-	TRBV27	TRBJ2-3	-	CASSLRDSPRYF	TGTGCCAGCAGTCTCAGGGATTCTCCCCGGTATTTT
TRBD2	TRBV4-1	TRBJ2-4	-	CASSQGQGGTSGEDKNIQYF	TGCGCCAGCAGCCAGGGACAGGGGGGGACTAGCGGGGAAGATAAAAACATTCAGTACTTC
-	TRBV28	TRBJ1-3	-	CASSSPGEGNTIYF	TGTGCCAGCAGTTCCCCCGGTGAAGGGAACACCATATATTTT
TRBD2	TRBV5-1	TRBJ2-2	-	CASSPSAGGYTGELFF	TGCGCCAGCAGCCCGTCAGCGGGAGGGTACACCGGGGAGCTGTTTTTT
TRBD1	TRBV27	TRBJ2-7	-	CASSRQGYYEQYF	TGTGCCAGCAGCAGACAGGGCTACTACGAGCAGTACTTC